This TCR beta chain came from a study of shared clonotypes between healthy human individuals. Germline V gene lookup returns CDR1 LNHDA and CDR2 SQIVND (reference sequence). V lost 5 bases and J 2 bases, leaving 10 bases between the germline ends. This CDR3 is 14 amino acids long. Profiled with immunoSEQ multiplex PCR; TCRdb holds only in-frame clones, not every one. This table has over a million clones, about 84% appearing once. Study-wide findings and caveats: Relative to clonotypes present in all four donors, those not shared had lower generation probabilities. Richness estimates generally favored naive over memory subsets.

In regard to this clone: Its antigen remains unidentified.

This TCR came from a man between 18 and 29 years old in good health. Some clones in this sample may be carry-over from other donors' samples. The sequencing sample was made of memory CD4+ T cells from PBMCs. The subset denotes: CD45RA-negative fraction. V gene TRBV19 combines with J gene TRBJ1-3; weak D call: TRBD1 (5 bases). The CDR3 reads CASSRVGPGNTIYF. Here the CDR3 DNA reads TGTGCCAGTAGTCGCGTGGGACCTGGAAACACCATATATTTT.